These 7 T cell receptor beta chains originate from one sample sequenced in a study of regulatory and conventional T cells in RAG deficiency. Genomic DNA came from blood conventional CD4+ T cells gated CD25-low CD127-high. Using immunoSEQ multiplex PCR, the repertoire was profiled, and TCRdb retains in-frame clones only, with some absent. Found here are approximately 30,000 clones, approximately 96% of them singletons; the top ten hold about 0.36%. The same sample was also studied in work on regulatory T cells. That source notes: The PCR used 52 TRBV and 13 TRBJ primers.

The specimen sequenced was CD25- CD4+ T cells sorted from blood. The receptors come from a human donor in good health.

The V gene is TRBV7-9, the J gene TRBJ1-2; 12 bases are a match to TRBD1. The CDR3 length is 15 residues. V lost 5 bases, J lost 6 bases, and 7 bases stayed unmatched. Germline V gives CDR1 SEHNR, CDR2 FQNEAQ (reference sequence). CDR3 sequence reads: CASSVFGTGGNGYTF. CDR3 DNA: TGTGCCAGCAGCGTTTTTGGGACAGGGGGCAATGGCTACACCTTC.

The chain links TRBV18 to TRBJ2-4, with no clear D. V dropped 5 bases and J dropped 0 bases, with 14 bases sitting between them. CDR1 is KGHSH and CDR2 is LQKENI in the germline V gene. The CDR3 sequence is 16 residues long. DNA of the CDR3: TGTGCCAGCTCAGAGAGAGAAATACTAGCCAAAAACATTCAGTACTTC. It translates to CASSEREILAKNIQYF.

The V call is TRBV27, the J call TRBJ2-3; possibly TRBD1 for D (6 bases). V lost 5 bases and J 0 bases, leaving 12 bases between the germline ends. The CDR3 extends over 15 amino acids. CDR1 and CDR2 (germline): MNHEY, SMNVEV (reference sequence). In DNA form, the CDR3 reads TGTGCCAGCAGTGAGACAGGCCTTAGCACAGATACGCAGTATTTT. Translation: CASSETGLSTDTQYF.

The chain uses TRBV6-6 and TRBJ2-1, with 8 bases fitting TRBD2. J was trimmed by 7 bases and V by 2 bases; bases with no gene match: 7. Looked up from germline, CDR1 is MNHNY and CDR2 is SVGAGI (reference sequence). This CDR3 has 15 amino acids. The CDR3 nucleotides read TGTGCCAGCAGTTACACTAGCGGTGGTTATAATGAGCAGTTCTTC. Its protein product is CASSYTSGGYNEQFF.

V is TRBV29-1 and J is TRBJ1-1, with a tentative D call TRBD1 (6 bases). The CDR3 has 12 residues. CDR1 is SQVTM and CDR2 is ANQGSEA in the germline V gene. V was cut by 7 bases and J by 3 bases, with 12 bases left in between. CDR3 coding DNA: TGCAGCGGTGCACAGGGATACACTGAAGCTTTCTTT. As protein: CSGAQGYTEAFF.

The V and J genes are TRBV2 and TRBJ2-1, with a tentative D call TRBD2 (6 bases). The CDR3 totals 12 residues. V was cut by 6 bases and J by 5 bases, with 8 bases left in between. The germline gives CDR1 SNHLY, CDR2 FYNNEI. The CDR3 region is CASSGSNNEQFF. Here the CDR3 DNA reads TGTGCCAGCAGCGGGAGCAACAATGAGCAGTTCTTC.

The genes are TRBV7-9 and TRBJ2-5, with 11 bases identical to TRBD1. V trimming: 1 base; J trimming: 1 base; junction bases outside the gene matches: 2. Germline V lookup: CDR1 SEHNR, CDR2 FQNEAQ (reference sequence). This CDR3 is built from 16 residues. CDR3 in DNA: TGTGCCAGCAGCTTAGGGGGGACAGGGGGCCAAGAGACCCAGTACTTC. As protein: CASSLGGTGGQETQYF.